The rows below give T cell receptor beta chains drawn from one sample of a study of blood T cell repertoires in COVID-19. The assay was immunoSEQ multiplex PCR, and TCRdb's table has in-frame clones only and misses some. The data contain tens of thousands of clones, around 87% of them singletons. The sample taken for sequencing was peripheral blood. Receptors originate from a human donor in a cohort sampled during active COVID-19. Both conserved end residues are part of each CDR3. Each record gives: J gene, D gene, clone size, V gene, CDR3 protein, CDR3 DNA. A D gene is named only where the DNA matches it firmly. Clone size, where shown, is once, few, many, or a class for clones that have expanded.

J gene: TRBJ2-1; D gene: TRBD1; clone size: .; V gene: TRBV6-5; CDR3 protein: CASRGQGAFGEQFF; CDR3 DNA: TGTGCCAGCAGGGGACAGGGGGCTTTCGGTGAGCAGTTCTTC
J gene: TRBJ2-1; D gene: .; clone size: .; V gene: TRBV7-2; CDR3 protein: CASSQKRGLGIF; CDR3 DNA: TGTGCCAGCAGCCAAAAGCGTGGACTGGGGATCTTC
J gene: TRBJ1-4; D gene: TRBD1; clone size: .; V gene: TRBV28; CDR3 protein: CASSSPRAGGEKLFF; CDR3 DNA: TGTGCCAGCAGCTCCCCGAGGGCAGGGGGAGAAAAACTGTTTTTT
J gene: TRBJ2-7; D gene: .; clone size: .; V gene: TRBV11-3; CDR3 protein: CASSKWTGSYEQYF; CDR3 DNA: TGTGCCAGCAGCAAATGGACGGGGTCCTACGAGCAGTACTTC
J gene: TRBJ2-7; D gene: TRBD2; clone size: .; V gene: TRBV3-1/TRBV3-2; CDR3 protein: CASSPSGHEQYF; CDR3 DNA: TGTGCCAGCAGCCCTAGCGGCCACGAGCAGTACTTC
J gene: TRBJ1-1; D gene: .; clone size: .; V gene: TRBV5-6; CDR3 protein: CASSFPQGTEAFF; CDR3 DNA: TGTGCCAGCAGCTTCCCACAGGGAACTGAAGCTTTCTTT
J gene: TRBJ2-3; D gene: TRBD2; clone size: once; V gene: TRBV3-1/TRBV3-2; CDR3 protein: CASSLRLAGTSTDTQYF; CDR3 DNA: TGTGCCAGCAGCCTGAGACTAGCGGGTACTAGCACAGATACGCAGTATTTT
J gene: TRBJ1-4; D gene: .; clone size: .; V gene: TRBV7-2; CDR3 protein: CASTSELAAGATNEKLFF; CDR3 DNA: TGTGCCAGCACCTCGGAGTTGGCTGCGGGAGCAACTAATGAAAAACTGTTTTTT
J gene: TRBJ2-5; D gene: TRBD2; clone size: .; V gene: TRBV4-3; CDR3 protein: CASSQDGGVQETQYF; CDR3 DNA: TGCGCCAGCAGCCAAGATGGGGGGGTCCAAGAGACCCAGTACTTC
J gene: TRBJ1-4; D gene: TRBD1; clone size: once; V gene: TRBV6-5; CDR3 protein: CAPSQGGQGTEKLFF; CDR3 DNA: TGTGCCCCCAGCCAAGGGGGACAGGGAACAGAAAAACTGTTTTTT
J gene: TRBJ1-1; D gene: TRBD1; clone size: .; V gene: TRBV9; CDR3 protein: CASSPRDSPGTEAFF; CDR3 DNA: TGTGCCAGCAGCCCAAGGGACAGCCCAGGCACTGAAGCTTTCTTT
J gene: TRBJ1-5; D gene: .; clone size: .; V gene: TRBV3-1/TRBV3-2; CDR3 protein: CASSPMLGGNQPQHF; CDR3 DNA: TGTGCCAGCAGCCCAATGCTTGGGGGGAATCAGCCCCAGCATTTT
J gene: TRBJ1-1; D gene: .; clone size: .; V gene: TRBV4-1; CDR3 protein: CASSQERLMAEAFF; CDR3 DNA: TGCGCCAGCAGCCAAGAGCGACTTATGGCTGAAGCTTTCTTT
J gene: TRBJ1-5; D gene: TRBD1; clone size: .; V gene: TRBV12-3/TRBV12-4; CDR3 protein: CASTLQGGQPQHF; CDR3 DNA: TGTGCCAGCACCCTACAGGGGGGTCAGCCCCAGCATTTT
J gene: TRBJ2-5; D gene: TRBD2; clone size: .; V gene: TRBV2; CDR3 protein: CAITSGGQETQYF; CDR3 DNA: TGTGCCATCACTAGCGGCGGTCAAGAGACCCAGTACTTC
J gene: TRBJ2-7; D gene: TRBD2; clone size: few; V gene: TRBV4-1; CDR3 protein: CASSQGAFSGVSSYEQYF; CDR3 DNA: TGCGCCAGCAGCCAAGGGGCCTTCAGCGGGGTGAGCTCCTACGAGCAGTACTTC
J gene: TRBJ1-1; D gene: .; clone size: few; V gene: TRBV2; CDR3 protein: CASSNLGGNTEAFF; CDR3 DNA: TGTGCCAGCAGTAACTTGGGGGGGAACACTGAAGCTTTCTTT
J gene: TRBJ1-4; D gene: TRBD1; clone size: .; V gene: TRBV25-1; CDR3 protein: CASSDTGEGLFF; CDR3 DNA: TGTGCCAGCAGTGACACAGGGGAAGGACTGTTTTTT
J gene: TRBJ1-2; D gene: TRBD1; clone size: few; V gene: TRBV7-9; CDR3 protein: CASRRQGGYGYTF; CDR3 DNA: TGTGCCAGCAGAAGACAGGGAGGCTATGGCTACACCTTC
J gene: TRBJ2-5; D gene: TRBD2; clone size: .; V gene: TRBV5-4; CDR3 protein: CARPRREEETQYF; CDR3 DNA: TGTGCCAGACCCCGGCGGGAGGAGGAGACCCAGTACTTC
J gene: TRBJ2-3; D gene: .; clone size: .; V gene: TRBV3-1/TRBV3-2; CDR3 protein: CASSSNSVRDTQYF; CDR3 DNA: TGTGCCAGCAGCTCAAATTCGGTGAGAGATACGCAGTATTTT
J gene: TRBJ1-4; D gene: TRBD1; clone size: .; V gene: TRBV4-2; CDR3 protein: CASSQAGTGNEKLFF; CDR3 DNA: TGTGCCAGCAGCCAAGCCGGGACAGGGAATGAAAAACTGTTTTTT
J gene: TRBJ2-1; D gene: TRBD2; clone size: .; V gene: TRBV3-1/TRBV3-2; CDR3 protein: CASSQPGGGDEQFF; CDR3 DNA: TGTGCCAGCAGCCAACCCGGGGGAGGGGATGAGCAGTTCTTC
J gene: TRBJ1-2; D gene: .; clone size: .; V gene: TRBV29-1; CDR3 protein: CSVEMGGASFYTF; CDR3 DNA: TGCAGCGTTGAAATGGGAGGGGCGAGTTTCTACACCTTC
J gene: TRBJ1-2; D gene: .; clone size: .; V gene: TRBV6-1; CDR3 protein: CASSDRGRGYTF; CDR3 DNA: TGTGCCAGCAGTGACAGGGGCCGGGGCTACACCTTC
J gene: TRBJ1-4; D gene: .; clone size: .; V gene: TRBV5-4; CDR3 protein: CASSYDRNEKLFF; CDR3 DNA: TGTGCCAGCAGCTATGACAGGAATGAAAAACTGTTTTTT
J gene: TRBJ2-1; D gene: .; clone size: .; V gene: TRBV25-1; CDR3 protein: CASSEYVRGQFF; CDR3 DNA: TGTGCCAGCAGTGAATATGTCAGGGGGCAGTTCTTC
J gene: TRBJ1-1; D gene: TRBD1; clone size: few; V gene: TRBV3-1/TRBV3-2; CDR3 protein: CASSQEGQGARAFF; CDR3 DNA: TGTGCCAGCAGCCAAGAGGGACAGGGGGCGCGGGCTTTCTTT
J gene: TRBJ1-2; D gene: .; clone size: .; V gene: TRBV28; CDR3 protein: CASSRGYDYGYTF; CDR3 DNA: TGTGCCAGCAGTCGGGGGTACGACTATGGCTACACCTTC
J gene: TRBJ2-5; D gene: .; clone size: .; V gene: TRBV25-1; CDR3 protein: CASSGAGAAQYF; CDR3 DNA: TGTGCCAGCAGTGGGGCTGGCGCTGCCCAGTACTTC
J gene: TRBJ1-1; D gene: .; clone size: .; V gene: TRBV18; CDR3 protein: CASSPPKAPNTEAFF; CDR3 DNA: TGTGCCAGCTCACCACCAAAAGCCCCGAACACTGAAGCTTTCTTT
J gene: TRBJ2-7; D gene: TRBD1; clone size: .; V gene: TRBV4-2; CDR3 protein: CASSQNGQGYEQYF; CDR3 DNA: TGTGCCAGCAGCCAAAACGGACAGGGCTACGAGCAGTACTTC
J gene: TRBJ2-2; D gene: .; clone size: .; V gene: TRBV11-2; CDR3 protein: CASSFLVGATGELFF; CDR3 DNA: TGTGCCAGCAGCTTTTTGGTAGGGGCGACCGGGGAGCTGTTTTTT
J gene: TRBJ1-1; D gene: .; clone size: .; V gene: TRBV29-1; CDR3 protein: CSERANTEAFF; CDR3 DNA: TGCAGCGAGCGAGCGAACACTGAAGCTTTCTTT
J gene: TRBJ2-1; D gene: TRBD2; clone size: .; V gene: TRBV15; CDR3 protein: CATSRVSGGALYNEQFF; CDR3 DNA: TGTGCCACCAGCAGAGTTAGCGGGGGGGCTCTCTACAATGAGCAGTTCTTC
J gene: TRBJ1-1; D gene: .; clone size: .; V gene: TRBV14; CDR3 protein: CASSPALGGANTEAFF; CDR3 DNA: TGTGCCAGCAGCCCGGCCCTGGGGGGGGCGAATACTGAAGCTTTCTTT
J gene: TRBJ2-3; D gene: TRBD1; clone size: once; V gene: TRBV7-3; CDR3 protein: CASSSNRGPSTDTQYF; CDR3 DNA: TGTGCCAGCAGCTCAAACAGGGGTCCTAGCACAGATACGCAGTATTTT
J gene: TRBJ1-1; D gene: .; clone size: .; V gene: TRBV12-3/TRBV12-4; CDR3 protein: CASSIAAEAFF; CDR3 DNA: TGTGCCAGCAGCATAGCAGCTGAAGCTTTCTTT
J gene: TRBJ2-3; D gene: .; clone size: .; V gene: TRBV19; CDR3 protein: CASSIRGASTDTQYF; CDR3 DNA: TGTGCCAGTAGTATTCGGGGGGCTAGCACAGATACGCAGTATTTT
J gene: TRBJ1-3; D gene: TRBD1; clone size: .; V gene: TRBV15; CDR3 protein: CATSRDRGSGNTIYF; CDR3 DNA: TGTGCCACCAGCAGGGACAGGGGGTCAGGAAACACCATATATTTT
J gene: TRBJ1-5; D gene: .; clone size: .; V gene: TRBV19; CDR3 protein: CASTAGNQPQHF; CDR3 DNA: TGTGCCAGTACGGCAGGGAATCAGCCCCAGCATTTT
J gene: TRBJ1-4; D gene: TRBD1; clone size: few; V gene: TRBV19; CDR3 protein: CASSDRFNEKLFF; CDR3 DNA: TGTGCCAGCTCGGACAGGTTTAATGAAAAACTGTTTTTT
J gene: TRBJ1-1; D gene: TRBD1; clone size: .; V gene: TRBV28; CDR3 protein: CACQDRQGGSTEAFF; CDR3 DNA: TGTGCCTGCCAAGATCGACAGGGGGGTTCCACTGAAGCTTTCTTT
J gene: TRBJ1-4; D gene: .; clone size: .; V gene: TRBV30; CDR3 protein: CACQAGGDEKLFF; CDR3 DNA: TGTGCCTGCCAGGCGGGGGGCGATGAAAAACTGTTTTTT
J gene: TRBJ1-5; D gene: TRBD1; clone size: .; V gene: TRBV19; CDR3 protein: CASSTPSRGSNQPQHF; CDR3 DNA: TGTGCCAGTAGTACACCGAGCAGGGGGAGCAATCAGCCCCAGCATTTT
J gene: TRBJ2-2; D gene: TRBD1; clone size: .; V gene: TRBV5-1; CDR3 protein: CASRYGTGATGELFF; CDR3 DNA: TGCGCCAGCAGATATGGGACAGGGGCCACCGGGGAGCTGTTTTTT
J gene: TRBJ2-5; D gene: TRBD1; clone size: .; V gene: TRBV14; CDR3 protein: CASSQGLLRQGETQYF; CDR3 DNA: TGTGCCAGCAGCCAAGGTCTTTTGAGACAGGGAGAGACCCAGTACTTC
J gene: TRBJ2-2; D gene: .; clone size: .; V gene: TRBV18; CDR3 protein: CASSPGQTRPGELFF; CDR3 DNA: TGTGCCAGCTCACCTGGACAGACCCGCCCCGGGGAGCTGTTTTTT
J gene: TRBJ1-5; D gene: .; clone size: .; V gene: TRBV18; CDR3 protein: CASSPTRNQPQHF; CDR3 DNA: TGTGCCAGCTCACCGACACGCAATCAGCCCCAGCATTTT
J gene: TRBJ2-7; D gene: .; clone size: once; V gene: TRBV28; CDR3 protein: CASRGGVLSYEQYF; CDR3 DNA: TGTGCCAGCAGAGGAGGGGTACTCTCCTACGAGCAGTACTTC
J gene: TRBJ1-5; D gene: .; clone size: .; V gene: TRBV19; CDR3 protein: CASSISVSNQPQHF; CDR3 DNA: TGTGCCAGTAGTATTTCCGTTAGCAATCAGCCCCAGCATTTT
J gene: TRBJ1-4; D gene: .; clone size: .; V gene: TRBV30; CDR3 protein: CAWSRNQVLSEKLFF; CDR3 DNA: TGTGCCTGGAGTCGAAACCAGGTTCTATCTGAAAAACTGTTTTTT
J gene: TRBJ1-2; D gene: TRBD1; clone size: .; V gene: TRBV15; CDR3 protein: CATSTDRGHYGYTF; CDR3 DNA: TGTGCCACCAGCACGGACAGGGGACACTATGGCTACACCTTC
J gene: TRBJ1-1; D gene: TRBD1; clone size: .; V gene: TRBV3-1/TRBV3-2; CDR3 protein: CASSADQGVGTEAFF; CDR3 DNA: TGTGCCAGCAGCGCCGATCAGGGGGTGGGGACTGAAGCTTTCTTT
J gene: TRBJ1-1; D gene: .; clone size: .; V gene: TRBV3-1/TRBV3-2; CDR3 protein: CASSAQGNTEAFF; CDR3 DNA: TGTGCCAGCAGCGCACAGGGGAACACTGAAGCTTTCTTT
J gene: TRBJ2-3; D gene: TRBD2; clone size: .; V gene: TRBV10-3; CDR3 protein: CAISPAGADTQYF; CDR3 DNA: TGTGCCATCAGTCCCGCGGGGGCAGATACGCAGTATTTT
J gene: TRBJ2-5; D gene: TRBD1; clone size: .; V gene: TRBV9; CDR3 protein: CASSARTGRETQYF; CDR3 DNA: TGTGCCAGCAGCGCCCGGACAGGGCGAGAGACCCAGTACTTC
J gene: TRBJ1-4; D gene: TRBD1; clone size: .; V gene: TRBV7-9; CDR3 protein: CASSDLDRVGEKLFF; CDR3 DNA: TGTGCCAGCAGCGACCTGGACAGGGTAGGGGAAAAACTGTTTTTT